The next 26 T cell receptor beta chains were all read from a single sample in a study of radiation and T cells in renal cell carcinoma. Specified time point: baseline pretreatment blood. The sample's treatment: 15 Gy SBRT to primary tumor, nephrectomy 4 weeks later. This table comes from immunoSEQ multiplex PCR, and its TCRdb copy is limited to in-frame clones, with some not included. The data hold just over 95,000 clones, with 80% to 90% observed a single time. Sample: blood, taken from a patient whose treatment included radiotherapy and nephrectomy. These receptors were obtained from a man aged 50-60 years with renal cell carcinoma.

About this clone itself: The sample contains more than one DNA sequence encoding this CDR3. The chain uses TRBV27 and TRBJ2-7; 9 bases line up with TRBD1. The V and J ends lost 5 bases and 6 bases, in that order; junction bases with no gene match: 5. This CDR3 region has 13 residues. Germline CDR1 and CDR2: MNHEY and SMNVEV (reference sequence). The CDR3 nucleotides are TGTGCCAGCAGTCCGGGACAGGGTTTCGAGCAGTACTTC. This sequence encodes CASSPGQGFEQYF.

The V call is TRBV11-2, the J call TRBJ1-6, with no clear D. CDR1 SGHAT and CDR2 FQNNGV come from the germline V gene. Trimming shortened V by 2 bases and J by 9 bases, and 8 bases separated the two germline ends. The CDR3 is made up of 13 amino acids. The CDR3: CASSLLSSSPLHF. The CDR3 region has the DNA TGTGCCAGCAGCTTATTAAGCAGTTCACCCCTCCACTTT.

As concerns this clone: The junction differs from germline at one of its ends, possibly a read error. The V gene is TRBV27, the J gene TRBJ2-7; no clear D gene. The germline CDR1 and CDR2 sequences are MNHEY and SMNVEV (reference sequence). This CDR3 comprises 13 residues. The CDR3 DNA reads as TGTGCCAGCAGTTTAGGGTTCTCCAACGAGCAGTACTTC. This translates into CASSLGFSNEQYF.

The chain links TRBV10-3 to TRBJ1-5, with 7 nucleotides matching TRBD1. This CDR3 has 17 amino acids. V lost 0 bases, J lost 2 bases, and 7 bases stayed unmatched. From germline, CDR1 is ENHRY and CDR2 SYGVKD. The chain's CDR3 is CAISESRQGGGNQPQHF. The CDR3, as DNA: TGTGCCATCAGTGAGTCGCGGCAGGGGGGTGGCAATCAGCCCCAGCATTTT.

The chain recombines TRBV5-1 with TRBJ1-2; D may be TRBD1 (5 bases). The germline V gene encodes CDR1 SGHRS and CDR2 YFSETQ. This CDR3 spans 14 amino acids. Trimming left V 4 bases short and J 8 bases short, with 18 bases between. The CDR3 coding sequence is TGCGCCAGCAGCATAGAAGGCCAGGGCGGGGGCTACACCTTC. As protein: CASSIEGQGGGYTF.

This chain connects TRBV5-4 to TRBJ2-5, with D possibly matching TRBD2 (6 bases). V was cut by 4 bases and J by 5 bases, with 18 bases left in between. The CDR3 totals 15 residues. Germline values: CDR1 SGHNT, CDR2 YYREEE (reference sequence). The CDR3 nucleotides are TGTGCCAGCAGCCCGCGGGATTCTGAGGGGGAGACCCAGTACTTC. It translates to CASSPRDSEGETQYF.

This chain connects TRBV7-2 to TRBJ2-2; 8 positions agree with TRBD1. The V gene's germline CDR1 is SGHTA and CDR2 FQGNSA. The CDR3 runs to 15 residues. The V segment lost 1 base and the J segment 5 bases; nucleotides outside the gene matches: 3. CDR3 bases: TGTGCCAGCAGCTTAGGACAGGGGCGGACCGGGGAGCTGTTTTTT. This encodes CASSLGQGRTGELFF.

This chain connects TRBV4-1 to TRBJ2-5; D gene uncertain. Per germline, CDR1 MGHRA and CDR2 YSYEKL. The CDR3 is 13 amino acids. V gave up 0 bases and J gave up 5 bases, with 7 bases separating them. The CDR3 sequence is CASSQDSRETQYF. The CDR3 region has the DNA TGCGCCAGCAGCCAAGATTCCAGGGAGACCCAGTACTTC.

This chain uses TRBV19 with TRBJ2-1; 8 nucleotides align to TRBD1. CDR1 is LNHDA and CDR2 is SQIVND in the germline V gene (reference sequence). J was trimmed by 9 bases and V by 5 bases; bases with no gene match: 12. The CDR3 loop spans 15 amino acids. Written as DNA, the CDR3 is TGTGCCAGTAGTTCCTGGGCCGACAGGGGTGGTGAGCAGTTCTTC. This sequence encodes CASSSWADRGGEQFF. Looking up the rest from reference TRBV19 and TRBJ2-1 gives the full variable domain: DGGITQSPKYLFRKEGQNVTLSCEQNLNHDAMYWYRQDPGQGLRLIYYSQIVNDFQKGDIAEGYSVSREKKESFPLTVTSAQKNPTAFYLCASSSWADRGGEQFFGPGTRLTVL.

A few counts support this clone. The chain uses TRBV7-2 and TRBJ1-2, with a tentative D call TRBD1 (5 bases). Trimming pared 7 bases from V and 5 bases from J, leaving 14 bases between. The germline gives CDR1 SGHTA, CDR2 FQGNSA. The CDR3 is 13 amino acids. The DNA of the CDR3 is TGTGCCAGCACCTCAGGGCGGAGGTATGGCTACACCTTC. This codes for CASTSGRRYGYTF. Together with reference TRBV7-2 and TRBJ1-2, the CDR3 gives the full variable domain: GAGVSQSPSNKVTEKGKDVELRCDPISGHTALYWYRQSLGQGLEFLIYFQGNSAPDKSGLPSDRFSAERTGGSVSTLTIQRTQQEDSAVYLCASTSGRRYGYTFGSGTRLTVV.

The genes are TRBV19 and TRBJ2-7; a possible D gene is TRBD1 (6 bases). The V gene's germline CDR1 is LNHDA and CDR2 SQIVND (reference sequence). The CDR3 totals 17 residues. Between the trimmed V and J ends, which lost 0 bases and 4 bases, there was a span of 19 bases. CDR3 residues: CASSIDPSGTRSYEQYF. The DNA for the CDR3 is TGTGCCAGTAGTATAGATCCCTCCGGGACAAGAAGTTACGAGCAGTACTTC.

The CDR3 loop is CASSPRGRNLEAFF. As DNA, the CDR3 is TGTGCCAGTAGTCCCCGGGGTCGGAATCTGGAAGCTTTCTTT. The chain uses TRBV19 and TRBJ1-1; unclear D gene. Trimming cost V 5 bases and J 8 bases, with 18 bases left between them. The CDR3 consists of 14 residues. CDR1 and CDR2 from the germline V gene are LNHDA and SQIVND (reference sequence).

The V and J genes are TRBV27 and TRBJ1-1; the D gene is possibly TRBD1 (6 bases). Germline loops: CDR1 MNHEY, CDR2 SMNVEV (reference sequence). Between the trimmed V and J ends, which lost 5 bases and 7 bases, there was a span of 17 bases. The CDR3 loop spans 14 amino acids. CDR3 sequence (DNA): TGTGCCAGCAGTCCGACAGGTTTCTGGGGTGAAGCTTTCTTT. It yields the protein CASSPTGFWGEAFF.

CDR3 sequence: CASSPGQSGSYNSPLHF. The CDR3 DNA follows: TGTGCCAGCAGCCCGGGACAGAGCGGCTCCTATAATTCACCCCTCCACTTT. The chain is built from TRBV5-4 and TRBJ1-6, with TRBD1 matching 7 bases. With 4 bases clipped from V and 0 bases from J, the junction kept 7 bases outside the gene matches. The CDR3 totals 17 residues. CDR1 and CDR2 (germline): SGHNT, YYREEE (reference sequence).

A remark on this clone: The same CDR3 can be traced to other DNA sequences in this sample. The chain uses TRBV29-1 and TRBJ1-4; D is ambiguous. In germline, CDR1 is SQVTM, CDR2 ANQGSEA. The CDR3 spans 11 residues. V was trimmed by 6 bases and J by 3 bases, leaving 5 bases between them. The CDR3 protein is CSVTANEKLFF. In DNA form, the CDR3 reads TGCAGCGTCACTGCTAATGAAAAACTGTTTTTT. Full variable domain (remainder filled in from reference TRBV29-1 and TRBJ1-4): SAVISQKPSRDICQRGTSLTIQCQVDSQVTMMFWYRQQPGQSLTLIATANQGSEATYESGFVIDKFPISRPNLTFSTLTVSNMSPEDSSIYLCSVTANEKLFFGSGTQLSVL.

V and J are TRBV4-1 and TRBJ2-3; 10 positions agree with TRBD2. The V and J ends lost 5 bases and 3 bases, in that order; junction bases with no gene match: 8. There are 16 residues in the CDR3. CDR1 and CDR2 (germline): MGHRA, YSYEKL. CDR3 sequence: CASSLSGRAETDTQYF. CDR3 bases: TGCGCCAGCAGCTTAAGCGGGAGGGCTGAGACAGATACGCAGTATTTT.

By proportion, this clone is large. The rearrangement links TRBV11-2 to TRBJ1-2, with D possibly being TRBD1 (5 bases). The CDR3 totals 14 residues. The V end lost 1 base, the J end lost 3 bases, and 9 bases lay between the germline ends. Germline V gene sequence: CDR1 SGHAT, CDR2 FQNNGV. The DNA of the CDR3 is TGTGCCAGCAGCTTAGGGGTAGGGGACTATGGCTACACCTTC. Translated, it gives CASSLGVGDYGYTF.

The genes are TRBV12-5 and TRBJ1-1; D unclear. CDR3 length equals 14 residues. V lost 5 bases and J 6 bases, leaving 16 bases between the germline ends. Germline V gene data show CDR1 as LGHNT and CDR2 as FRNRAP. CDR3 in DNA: TGTGCTAGTGGTCTCCGACCCGATAGCCCTGAAGCTTTCTTT. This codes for CASGLRPDSPEAFF.

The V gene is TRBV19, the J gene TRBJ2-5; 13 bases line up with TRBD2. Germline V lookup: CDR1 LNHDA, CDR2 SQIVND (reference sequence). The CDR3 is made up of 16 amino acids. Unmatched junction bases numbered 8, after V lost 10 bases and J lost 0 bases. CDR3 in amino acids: CATGGTSGVYQETQYF. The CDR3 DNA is TGTGCCACCGGGGGGACTAGCGGGGTGTACCAAGAGACCCAGTACTTC.

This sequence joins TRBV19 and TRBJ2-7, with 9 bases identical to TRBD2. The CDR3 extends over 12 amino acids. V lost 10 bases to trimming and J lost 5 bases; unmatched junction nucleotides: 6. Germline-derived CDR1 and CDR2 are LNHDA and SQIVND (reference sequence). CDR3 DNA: TGTGCCACTAGCGGGGAAGGGGACGAGCAGTACTTC. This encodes CATSGEGDEQYF.

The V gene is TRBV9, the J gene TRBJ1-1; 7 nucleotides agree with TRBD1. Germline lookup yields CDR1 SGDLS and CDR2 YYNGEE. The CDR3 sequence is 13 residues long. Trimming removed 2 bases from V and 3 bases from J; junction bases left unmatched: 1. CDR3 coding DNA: TGTGCCAGCAGCGTTCAGGGGGACACTGAAGCTTTCTTT. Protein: CASSVQGDTEAFF.

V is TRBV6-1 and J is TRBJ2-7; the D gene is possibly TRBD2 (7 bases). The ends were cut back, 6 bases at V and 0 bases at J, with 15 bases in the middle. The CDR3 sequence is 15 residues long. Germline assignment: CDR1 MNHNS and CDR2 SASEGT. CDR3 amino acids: CASRGAGVASYEQYF. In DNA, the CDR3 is TGTGCCAGCAGGGGGGCGGGGGTGGCCTCCTACGAGCAGTACTTC.

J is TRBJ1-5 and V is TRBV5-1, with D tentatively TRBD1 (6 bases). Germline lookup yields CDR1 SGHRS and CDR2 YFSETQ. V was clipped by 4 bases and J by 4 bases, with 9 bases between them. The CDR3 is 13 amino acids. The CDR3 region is CASSPGQNQPQHF. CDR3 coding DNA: TGCGCCAGCAGCCCAGGACAGAATCAGCCCCAGCATTTT.

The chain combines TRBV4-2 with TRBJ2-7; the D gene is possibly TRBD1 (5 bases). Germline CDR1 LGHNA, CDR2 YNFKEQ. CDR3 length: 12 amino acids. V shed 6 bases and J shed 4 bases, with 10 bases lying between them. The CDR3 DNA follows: TGTGCCAGCAGTGCAAACAGGTACGAGCAGTACTTC. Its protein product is CASSANRYEQYF.

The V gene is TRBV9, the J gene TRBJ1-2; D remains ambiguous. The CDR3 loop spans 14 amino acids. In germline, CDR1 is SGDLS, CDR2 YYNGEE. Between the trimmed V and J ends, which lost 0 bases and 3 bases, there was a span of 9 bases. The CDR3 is CASSVAIDDYGYTF. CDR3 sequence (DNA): TGTGCCAGCAGCGTAGCGATCGATGACTATGGCTACACCTTC. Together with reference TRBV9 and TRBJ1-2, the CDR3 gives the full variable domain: DSGVTQTPKHLITATGQRVTLRCSPRSGDLSVYWYQQSLDQGLQFLIQYYNGEERAKGNILERFSAQQFPDLHSELNLSSLELGDSALYFCASSVAIDDYGYTFGSGTRLTVV.

The CDR3 reads CASAASGTMNTEAFF. The CDR3, as DNA: TGTGCCAGCGCAGCTTCCGGGACAATGAACACTGAAGCTTTCTTT. The V and J genes are TRBV9 and TRBJ1-1; possible D gene TRBD1, 6 bases. The CDR3 extends over 15 amino acids. Germline assignment: CDR1 SGDLS and CDR2 YYNGEE. Trimming pared 7 bases from V and 0 bases from J, leaving 16 bases between.